Ten or more counts support the clone carrying this T cell receptor (beta chain). The use of a sample-barcoded 5' primer and a J-beta primer mix characterized a second PCR of 7 to 11 cycles. A single record per CDR3 protein comes from TCRdb applying MiXCR to the 5' RACE reads. The sample has some 1.5 million distinct CDR3 sequences, roughly 28% seen once. Every sample had a minimum of 6.5 million PBMCs isolated. Per sample, no less than 5.5 micrograms of total RNA were extracted. This entry is derived from a study of blood T cells in healthy people across ages. The CDR3 consists of 13 residues. V dropped 7 bases and J dropped 0 bases, with 12 bases sitting between them. From germline, CDR1 is SQVTM and CDR2 ANQGSEA.

This TCR was recovered from a woman in her 30s in good health. The J gene is TRBJ1-2, the V gene TRBV29-1, with a weak D call TRBD1 (6 bases). The sample consisted of blood. The CDR3 DNA follows: TGCAGCGCTGGACAGCGAGCTAACTATGGCTACACCTTC. Protein sequence: CSAGQRANYGYTF.